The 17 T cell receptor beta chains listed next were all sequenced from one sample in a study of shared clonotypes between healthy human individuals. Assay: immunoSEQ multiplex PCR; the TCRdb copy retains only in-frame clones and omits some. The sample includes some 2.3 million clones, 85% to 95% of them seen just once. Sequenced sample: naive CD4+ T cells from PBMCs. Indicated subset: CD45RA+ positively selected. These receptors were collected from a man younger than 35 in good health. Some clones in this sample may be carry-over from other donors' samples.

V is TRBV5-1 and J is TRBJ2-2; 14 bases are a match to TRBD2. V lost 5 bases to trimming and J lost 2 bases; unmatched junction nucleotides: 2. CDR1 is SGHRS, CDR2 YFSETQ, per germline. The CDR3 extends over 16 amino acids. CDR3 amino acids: CASRGLAGVNTGELFF. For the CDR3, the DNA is TGCGCCAGCAGGGGACTAGCGGGAGTTAACACCGGGGAGCTGTTTTTT.

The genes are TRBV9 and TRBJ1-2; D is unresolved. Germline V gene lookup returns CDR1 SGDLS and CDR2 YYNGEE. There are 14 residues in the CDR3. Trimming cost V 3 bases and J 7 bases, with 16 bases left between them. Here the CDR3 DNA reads TGTGCCAGCAGCGATACAAAGGGAGGAAGTGGCTACACCTTC. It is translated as CASSDTKGGSGYTF. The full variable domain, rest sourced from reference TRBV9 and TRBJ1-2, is DSGVTQTPKHLITATGQRVTLRCSPRSGDLSVYWYQQSLDQGLQFLIQYYNGEERAKGNILERFSAQQFPDLHSELNLSSLELGDSALYFCASSDTKGGSGYTFGSGTRLTVV.

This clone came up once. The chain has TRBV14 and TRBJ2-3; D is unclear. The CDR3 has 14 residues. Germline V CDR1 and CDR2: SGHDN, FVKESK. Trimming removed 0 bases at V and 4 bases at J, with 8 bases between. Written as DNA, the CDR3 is TGTGCCAGCAGCCAAGATTGGAGCTCAGATACGCAGTATTTT. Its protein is CASSQDWSSDTQYF.

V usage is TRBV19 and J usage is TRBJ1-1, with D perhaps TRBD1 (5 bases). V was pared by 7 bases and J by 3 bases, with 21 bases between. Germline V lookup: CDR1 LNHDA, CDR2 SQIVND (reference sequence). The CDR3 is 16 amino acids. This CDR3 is CASTGGDGDGDTEAFF. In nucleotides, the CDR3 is TGTGCCAGTACGGGAGGGGACGGCGACGGGGACACTGAAGCTTTCTTT.

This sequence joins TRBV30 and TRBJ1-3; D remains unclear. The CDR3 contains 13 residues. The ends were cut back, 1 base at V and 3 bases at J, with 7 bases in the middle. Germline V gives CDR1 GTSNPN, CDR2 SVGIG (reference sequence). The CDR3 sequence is CAWSATNGNTIYF. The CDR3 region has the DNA TGTGCCTGGAGTGCAACTAATGGAAACACCATATATTTT.

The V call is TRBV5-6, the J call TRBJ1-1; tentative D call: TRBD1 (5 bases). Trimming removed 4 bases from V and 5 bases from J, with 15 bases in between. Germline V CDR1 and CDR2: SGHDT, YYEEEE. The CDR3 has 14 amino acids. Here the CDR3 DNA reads TGTGCCAGCAGCCGAAGGGGATACGGGACTGAAGCTTTCTTT. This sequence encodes CASSRRGYGTEAFF.

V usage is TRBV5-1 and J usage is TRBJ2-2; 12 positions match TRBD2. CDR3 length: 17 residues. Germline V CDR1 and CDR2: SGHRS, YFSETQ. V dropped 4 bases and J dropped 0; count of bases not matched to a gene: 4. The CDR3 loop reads CASSPGLAGTNTGELFF. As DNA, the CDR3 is TGCGCCAGCAGCCCCGGACTAGCGGGAACGAACACCGGGGAGCTGTTTTTT. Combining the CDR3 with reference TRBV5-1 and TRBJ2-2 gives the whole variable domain KAGVTQTPRYLIKTRGQQVTLSCSPISGHRSVSWYQQTPGQGLQFLFEYFSETQRNKGNFPGRFSGRQFSNSRSEMNVSTLELGDSALYLCASSPGLAGTNTGELFFGEGSRLTVL.

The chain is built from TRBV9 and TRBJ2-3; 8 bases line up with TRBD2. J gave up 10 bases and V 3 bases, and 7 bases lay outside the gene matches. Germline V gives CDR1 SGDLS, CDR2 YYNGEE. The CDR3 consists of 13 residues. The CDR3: CASSAGGAVPQYF. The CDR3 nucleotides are TGTGCCAGCAGCGCCGGGGGGGCGGTCCCGCAGTATTTT. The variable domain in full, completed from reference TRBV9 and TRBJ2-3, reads DSGVTQTPKHLITATGQRVTLRCSPRSGDLSVYWYQQSLDQGLQFLIQYYNGEERAKGNILERFSAQQFPDLHSELNLSSLELGDSALYFCASSAGGAVPQYFGPGTRLTVL.

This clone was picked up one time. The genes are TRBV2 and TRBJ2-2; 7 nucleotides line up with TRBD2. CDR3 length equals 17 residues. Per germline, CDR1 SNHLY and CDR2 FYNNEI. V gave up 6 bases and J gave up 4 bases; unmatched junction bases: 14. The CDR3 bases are TGTGCCAGCAGCCCCTCTACGGCGGGAGCAAGCACCGGGGAGCTGTTTTTT. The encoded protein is CASSPSTAGASTGELFF.

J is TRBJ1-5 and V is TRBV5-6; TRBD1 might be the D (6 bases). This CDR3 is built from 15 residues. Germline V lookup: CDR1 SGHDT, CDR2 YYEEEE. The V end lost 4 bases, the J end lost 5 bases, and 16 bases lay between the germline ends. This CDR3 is CASSLRSGGDQPQHF. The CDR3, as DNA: TGTGCCAGCAGCCTAAGGTCCGGGGGCGATCAGCCCCAGCATTTT.

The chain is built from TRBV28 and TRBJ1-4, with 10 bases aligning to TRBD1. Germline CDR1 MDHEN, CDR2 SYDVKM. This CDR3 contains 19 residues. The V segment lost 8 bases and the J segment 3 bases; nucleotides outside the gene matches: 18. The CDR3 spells CASPPDRGRGDWANEKLFF. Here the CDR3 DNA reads TGTGCCAGCCCTCCCGACAGGGGGCGCGGGGACTGGGCTAATGAAAAACTGTTTTTT. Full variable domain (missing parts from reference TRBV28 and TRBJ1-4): DVKVTQSSRYLVKRTGEKVFLECVQDMDHENMFWYRQDPGLGLRLIYFSYDVKMKEKGDIPEGYSVSREKKERFSLILESASTNQTSMYLCASPPDRGRGDWANEKLFFGSGTQLSVL.

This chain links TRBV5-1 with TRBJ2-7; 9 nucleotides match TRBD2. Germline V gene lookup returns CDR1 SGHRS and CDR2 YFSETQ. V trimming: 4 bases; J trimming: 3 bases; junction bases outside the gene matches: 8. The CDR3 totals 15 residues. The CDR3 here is CASSLGLAPNYEQYF. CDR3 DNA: TGCGCCAGCAGCCTGGGACTAGCTCCAAACTACGAGCAGTACTTC.

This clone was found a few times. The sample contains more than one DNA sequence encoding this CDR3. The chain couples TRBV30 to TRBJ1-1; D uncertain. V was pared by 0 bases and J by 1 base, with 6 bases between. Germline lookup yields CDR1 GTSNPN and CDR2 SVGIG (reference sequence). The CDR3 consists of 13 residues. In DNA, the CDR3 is TGTGCCTGGAGTGTATCGTCGAACACTGAAGCTTTCTTT. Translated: CAWSVSSNTEAFF.

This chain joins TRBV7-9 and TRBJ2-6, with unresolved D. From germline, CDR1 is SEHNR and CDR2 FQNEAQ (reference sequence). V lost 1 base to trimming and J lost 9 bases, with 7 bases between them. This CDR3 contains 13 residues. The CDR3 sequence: CASSLGQNNVLTF. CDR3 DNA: TGTGCCAGCAGCTTAGGTCAGAACAACGTCCTGACTTTC. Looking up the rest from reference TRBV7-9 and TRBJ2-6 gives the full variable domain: DTGVSQNPRHKITKRGQNVTFRCDPISEHNRLYWYRQTLGQGPEFLTYFQNEAQLEKSRLLSDRFSAERPKGSFSTLEIQRTEQGDSAMYLCASSLGQNNVLTFGAGSRLTVL.

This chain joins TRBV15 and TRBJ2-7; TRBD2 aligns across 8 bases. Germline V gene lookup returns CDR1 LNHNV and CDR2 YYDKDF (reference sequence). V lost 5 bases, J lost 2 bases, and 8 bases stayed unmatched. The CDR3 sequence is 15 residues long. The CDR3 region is CATSRGLGVTYEQYF. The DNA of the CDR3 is TGTGCCACCAGCCGGGGACTAGGAGTAACCTACGAGCAGTACTTC.

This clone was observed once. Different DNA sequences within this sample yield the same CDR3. CDR3 protein: CASSQDRGSPLHF. DNA for the CDR3: TGCGCCAGCAGCCAAGATCGTGGCTCACCCCTCCACTTT. The chain combines TRBV4-1 with TRBJ1-6; D ambiguous. The CDR3 sequence is 13 residues long. Germline CDR1 is MGHRA and CDR2 is YSYEKL. V was pared by 0 bases and J by 10 bases, with 7 bases between.

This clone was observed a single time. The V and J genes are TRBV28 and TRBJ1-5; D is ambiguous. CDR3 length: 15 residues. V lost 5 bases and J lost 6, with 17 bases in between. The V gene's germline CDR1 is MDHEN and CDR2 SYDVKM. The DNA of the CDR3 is TGTGCCAGCAGTCCCCCAAGCGGGCTGGTTCAGCCCCAGCATTTT. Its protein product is CASSPPSGLVQPQHF.